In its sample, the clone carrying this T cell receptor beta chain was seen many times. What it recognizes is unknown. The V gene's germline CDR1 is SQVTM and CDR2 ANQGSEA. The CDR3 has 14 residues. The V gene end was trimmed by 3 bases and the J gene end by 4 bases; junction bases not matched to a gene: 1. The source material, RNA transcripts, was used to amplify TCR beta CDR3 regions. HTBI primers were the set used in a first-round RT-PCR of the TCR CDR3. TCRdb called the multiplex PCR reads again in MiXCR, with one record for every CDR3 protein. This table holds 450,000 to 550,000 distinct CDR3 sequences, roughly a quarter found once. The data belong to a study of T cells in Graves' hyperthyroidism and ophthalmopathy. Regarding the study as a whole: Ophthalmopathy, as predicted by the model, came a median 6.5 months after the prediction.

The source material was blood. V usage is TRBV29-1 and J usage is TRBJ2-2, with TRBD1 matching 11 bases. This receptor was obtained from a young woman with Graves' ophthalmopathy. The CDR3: CSVDGTGGTGELFF. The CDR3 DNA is TGCAGCGTTGACGGGACAGGGGGCACCGGGGAGCTGTTTTTT.